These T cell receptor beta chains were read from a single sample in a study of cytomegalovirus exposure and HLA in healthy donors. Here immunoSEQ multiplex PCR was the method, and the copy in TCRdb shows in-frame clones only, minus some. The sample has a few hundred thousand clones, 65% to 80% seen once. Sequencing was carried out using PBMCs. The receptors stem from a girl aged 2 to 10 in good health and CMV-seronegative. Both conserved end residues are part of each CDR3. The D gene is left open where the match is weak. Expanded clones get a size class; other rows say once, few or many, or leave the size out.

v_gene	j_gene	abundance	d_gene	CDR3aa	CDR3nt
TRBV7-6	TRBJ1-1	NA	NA	CASSFEDPGTEAFF	TGTGCCAGCAGCTTCGAAGACCCGGGGACTGAAGCTTTCTTT
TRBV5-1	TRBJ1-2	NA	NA	CASSPQGEGNYGYTF	TGCGCCAGCAGCCCCCAAGGGGAGGGTAACTATGGCTACACCTTC
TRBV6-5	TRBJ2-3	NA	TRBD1	CASSYTGTGGMGQYF	TGTGCCAGCAGTTACACCGGGACAGGGGGTATGGGGCAGTATTTT
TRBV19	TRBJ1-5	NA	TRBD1	CASSINWGQGGNQPQHF	TGTGCCAGTAGTATCAACTGGGGACAGGGAGGTAATCAGCCCCAGCATTTT
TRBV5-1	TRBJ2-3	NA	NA	CASSLEGHTDTQYF	TGCGCCAGCAGCTTGGAGGGGCACACAGATACGCAGTATTTT
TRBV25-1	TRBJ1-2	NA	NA	CASSNGGGYTF	TGTGCCAGCAGTAACGGGGGTGGCTACACCTTC
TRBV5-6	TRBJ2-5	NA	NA	CASSGSGTQYF	TGTGCCAGCAGCGGATCAGGGACCCAGTACTTC
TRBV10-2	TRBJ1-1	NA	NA	CTSSEQRLNTEAFF	TGCACCAGCAGTGAGCAGCGGTTGAACACTGAAGCTTTCTTT
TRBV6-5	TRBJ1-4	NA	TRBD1	CASNQQGINEKLFF	TGTGCCAGCAACCAACAGGGGATTAATGAAAAACTGTTTTTT
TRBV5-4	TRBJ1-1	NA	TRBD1	CASSMTGSLNTEAFF	TGTGCCAGCAGCATGACAGGGAGTTTGAACACTGAAGCTTTCTTT
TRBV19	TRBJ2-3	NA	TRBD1	CASRDRGRTDTQYF	TGTGCCAGTAGGGACAGGGGGCGCACAGATACGCAGTATTTT
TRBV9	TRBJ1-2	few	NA	CASSVGEGTNPYGYTF	TGTGCCAGCAGCGTAGGGGAGGGGACTAACCCCTATGGCTACACCTTC
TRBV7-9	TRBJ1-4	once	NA	CASSLEEGHLNEKLFF	TGTGCCAGCAGCTTAGAAGAGGGACATCTTAATGAAAAACTGTTTTTT
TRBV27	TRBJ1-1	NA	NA	CASAPRGADAEAFF	TGTGCCAGCGCCCCCCGTGGGGCTGACGCTGAAGCTTTCTTT
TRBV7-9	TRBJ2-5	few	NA	CASSTEGRIETQYF	TGTGCCAGCAGCACAGAGGGCAGGATAGAGACCCAGTACTTC
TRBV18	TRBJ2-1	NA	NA	CASSPPSASGNEQFF	TGTGCCAGCTCACCGCCTAGCGCTTCTGGAAATGAGCAGTTCTTC
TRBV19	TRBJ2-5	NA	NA	CASSIGPGGTQETQYF	TGTGCCAGTAGTATAGGCCCAGGGGGGACTCAAGAGACCCAGTACTTC
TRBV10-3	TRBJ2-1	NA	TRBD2	CAIRTSGRTSDEQFF	TGTGCCATCAGGACCAGCGGGAGAACCTCGGATGAGCAGTTCTTC
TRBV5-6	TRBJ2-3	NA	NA	CASMGGFRDTQYF	TGTGCCAGCATGGGAGGATTTAGGGATACGCAGTATTTT
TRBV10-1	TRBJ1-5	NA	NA	CASSKAEGGPQHF	TGCGCCAGCAGTAAAGCCGAAGGGGGACCCCAGCATTTT
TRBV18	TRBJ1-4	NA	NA	CASSPRSADEKLFF	TGTGCCAGCTCACCGAGGTCGGCGGATGAAAAACTGTTTTTT
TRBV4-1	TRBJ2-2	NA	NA	CASSQEGGGPFGELFF	TGCGCCAGCAGCCAAGAAGGGGGAGGGCCTTTCGGGGAGCTGTTTTTT
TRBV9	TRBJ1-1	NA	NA	CASSAGRGGRGDTEAFF	TGTGCCAGCAGCGCCGGTAGGGGAGGGAGGGGGGACACTGAAGCTTTCTTT
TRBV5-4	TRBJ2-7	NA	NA	CASSWDNYEQYF	TGTGCCAGCAGCTGGGACAACTACGAGCAGTACTTC
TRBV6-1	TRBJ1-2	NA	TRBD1	CASRTGDPSGYTF	TGTGCCAGCAGAACAGGGGACCCTAGCGGCTACACCTTC
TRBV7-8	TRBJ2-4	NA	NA	CASSLDPLGGQYF	TGTGCCAGCAGCTTAGACCCCCTAGGAGGTCAGTACTTC
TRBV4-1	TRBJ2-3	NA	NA	CASSQFISVADTQYF	NA
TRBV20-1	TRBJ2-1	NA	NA	CSARSKTGQFF	TGCAGTGCTAGATCAAAGACAGGGCAGTTCTTC
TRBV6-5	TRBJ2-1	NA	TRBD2	CASTPRDGREFF	TGTGCCAGCACCCCGAGAGATGGGAGGGAGTTCTTC
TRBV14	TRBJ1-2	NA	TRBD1	CASSQGQGDYTF	TGTGCCAGCAGCCAAGGACAGGGTGACTACACCTTC
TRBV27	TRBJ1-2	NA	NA	CASKGGGGEGYTF	TGTGCCAGCAAAGGGGGTGGAGGCGAAGGCTACACCTTC
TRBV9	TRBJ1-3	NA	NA	CASSLRQASSGNTIYF	TGTGCCAGCAGTCTCCGACAGGCGAGCTCTGGAAACACCATATATTTT
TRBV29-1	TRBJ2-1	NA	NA	CSVVVVNEQFF	TGCAGCGTTGTAGTAGTCAATGAGCAGTTCTTC
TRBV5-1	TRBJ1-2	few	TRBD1	CASSSTGPGGYTF	TGCGCCAGCAGTTCGACAGGGCCCGGGGGCTACACCTTC
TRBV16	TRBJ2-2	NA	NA	CASSQSAGEITGELFF	TGTGCCAGCAGCCAATCGGCAGGGGAAATCACCGGGGAGCTGTTTTTT
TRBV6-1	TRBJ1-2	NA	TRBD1	CASSGSGTGGAYYGYTF	TGTGCCAGCAGTGGCTCCGGGACAGGGGGCGCTTACTATGGCTACACCTTC
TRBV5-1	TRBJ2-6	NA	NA	CASKSGSGANVLTF	TGCGCCAGCAAGTCCGGCTCTGGGGCCAACGTCCTGACTTTC